These 14 T cell receptor beta chains originate from one sample sequenced in a study of CXCR3-negative and CXCR3-positive naive CD8 T cells. In preparing the TRB cDNA libraries, 5' RACE with UMI labels was used. TCRdb reworked the 5' RACE reads into one entry per CDR3 protein, no DNA. Its listing shows 55,000 to 70,000 distinct CDR3 sequences. Sequencing was done on a sample of memory CD8+ T cells from blood. The receptors come from a human donor in good health. Some clones in this sample may be carry-over from other donors' samples.

V is TRBV12-3 or TRBV12-4 and J is TRBJ2-1; the TCRdb D gene call, TRBD2, has no DNA to confirm it. The CDR3 length is 16 residues. The CDR3 here is CASMGAGTSGRGRILF.

The rearrangement joins TRBV7-2 to TRBJ2-2; TCRdb designates TRBD1, a call that cannot be tested without DNA. The V gene's germline CDR1 is SGHTA and CDR2 FQGNSA. This CDR3 spans 14 amino acids. Here the CDR3 reads CASSSGPKTGELFF.

The chain couples TRBV19 to TRBJ2-2. Germline loops: CDR1 LNHDA, CDR2 SQIVND (reference sequence). CDR3 length equals 12 residues. The CDR3: CASIGDPGELFF.

The chain has TRBV20-1 and TRBJ2-2; the D call of TRBD1 rests on TCRdb alone, since no DNA is present to check it. Germline V gene sequence: CDR1 DFQATT, CDR2 SNEGSKA (reference sequence). The CDR3 totals 14 residues. CDR3 protein: CSVSTGGDTGELFF.

V is TRBV12-3 or TRBV12-4 and J is TRBJ2-2; TCRdb's D call of TRBD2 is untestable without DNA. The CDR3 contains 15 residues. The CDR3 sequence: CASSDLGLDTGELFF.

The J gene is TRBJ2-1, the V gene TRBV20-1. CDR1 DFQATT and CDR2 SNEGSKA come from the germline V gene (reference sequence). The CDR3 consists of 12 residues. CDR3 residues: CSAQIEGNEQFF.

V usage is TRBV5-1 and J usage is TRBJ2-1; without DNA, the TCRdb call of TRBD2 cannot be checked. The CDR3 runs to 15 residues. The germline CDR1 and CDR2 sequences are SGHRS and YFSETQ. CDR3 region: CASSGSGSPYNEQFF. The variable domain in full, completed from reference TRBV5-1 and TRBJ2-1, reads KAGVTQTPRYLIKTRGQQVTLSCSPISGHRSVSWYQQTPGQGLQFLFEYFSETQRNKGNFPGRFSGRQFSNSRSEMNVSTLELGDSALYLCASSGSGSPYNEQFFGPGTRLTVL.

This chain connects TRBV29-1 to TRBJ1-2; without DNA, the TCRdb call of TRBD1 cannot be checked. CDR3 size: 17 residues. CDR1 and CDR2 from the germline V gene are SQVTM and ANQGSEA. The CDR3 loop is CSVEALTGARANYGYTF.

The chain has TRBV29-1 and TRBJ2-7; TCRdb reports TRBD2, a call that lacks DNA to check it against. CDR1 and CDR2 from the germline V gene are SQVTM and ANQGSEA. The CDR3 has 13 amino acids. The CDR3: CSVTAGLSYEQYF.

V and J are TRBV3-1 and TRBJ2-1; absent DNA, TCRdb's TRBD2 call cannot be checked. This CDR3 has 16 amino acids. Germline CDR1 reads LGHDT; CDR2 reads YNNKEL (reference sequence). The CDR3 protein is CASSPYDSGGYNEQFF.

This chain joins TRBV7-3 and TRBJ2-1; without DNA, the TCRdb call of TRBD2 cannot be checked. The CDR3 contains 14 residues. Germline CDR1 and CDR2: SGHTA and FQGTGA. CDR3 loop: CASSLRRIYNEQFF. The full variable domain, in which reference TRBV7-3 and TRBJ2-1 provide the parts outside the CDR3, is GAGVSQTPSNKVTEKGKYVELRCDPISGHTALYWYRQSLGQGPEFLIYFQGTGAADDSGLPNDRFFAVRPEGSVSTLKIQRTERGDSAVYLCASSLRRIYNEQFFGPGTRLTVL.

V usage is TRBV4-3 and J usage is TRBJ2-3; TCRdb designates TRBD1, a call that cannot be tested without DNA. CDR3 length equals 16 residues. Germline assignment: CDR1 LGHNA and CDR2 YSLEER. This chain's CDR3 is CASSLGSASPTDTQYF.

The chain links TRBV6-5 to TRBJ2-3. Germline loops: CDR1 MNHEY, CDR2 SVGAGI. CDR3 length: 13 amino acids. CDR3: CASSYRDTDTQYF.

V gene TRBV12-3 or TRBV12-4 combines with J gene TRBJ2-7. The CDR3 totals 13 residues. The CDR3 is CASSLVQIYEQYF.